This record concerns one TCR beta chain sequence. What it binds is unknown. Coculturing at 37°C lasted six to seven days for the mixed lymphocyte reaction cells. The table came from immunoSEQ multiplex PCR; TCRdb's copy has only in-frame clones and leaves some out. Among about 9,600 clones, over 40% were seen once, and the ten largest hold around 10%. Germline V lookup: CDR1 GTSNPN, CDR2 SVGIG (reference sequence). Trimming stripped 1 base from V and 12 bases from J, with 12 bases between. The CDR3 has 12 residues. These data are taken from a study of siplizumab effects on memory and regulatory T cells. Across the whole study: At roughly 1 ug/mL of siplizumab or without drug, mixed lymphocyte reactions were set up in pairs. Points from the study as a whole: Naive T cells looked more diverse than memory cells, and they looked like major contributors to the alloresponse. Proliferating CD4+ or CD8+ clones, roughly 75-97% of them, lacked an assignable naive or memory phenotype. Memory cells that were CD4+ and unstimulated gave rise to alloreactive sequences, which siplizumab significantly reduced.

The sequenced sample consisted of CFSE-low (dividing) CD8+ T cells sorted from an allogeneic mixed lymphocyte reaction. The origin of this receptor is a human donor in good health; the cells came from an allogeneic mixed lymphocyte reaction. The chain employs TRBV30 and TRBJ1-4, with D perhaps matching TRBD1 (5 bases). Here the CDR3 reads CAWSAGTFELFF. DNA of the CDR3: TGTGCCTGGAGTGCTGGGACTTTTGAACTGTTTTTT.